Given below is one TCR beta chain in context. CDR1 LGHNA and CDR2 YSLEER come from the germline V gene. V lost 1 base and J lost 3, with 12 bases in between. The CDR3 consists of 16 residues. The data originate from a study of shared T cell receptors in the human thymus. Here immunoSEQ multiplex PCR was the method, and the copy in TCRdb shows in-frame clones only, minus some. The sample has about 380,000 clones, roughly 94% seen once; the top ten hold roughly 0.021%. The chain has TRBV4-3 and TRBJ2-2, with D tentatively TRBD1 or TRBD2 (5 bases each). The TCR sequence derives from a human donor. The sequencing input was thymocytes. CDR3 coding DNA: TGCGCCAGCAGCCAAGGGGACCGGCCTCACACCGGGGAGCTGTTTTTT. Protein: CASSQGDRPHTGELFF.